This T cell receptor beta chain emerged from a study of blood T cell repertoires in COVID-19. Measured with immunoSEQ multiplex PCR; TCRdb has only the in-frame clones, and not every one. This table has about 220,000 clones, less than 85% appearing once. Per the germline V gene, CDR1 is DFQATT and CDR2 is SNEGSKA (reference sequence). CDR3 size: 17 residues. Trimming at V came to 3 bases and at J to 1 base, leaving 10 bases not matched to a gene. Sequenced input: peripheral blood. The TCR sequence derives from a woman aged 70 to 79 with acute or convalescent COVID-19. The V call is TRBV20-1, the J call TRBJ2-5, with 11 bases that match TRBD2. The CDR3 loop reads CSASSISGGGFQETQYF. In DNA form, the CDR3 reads TGCAGTGCTAGTTCCATTAGCGGGGGGGGCTTCCAAGAGACCCAGTACTTC.